The present T cell receptor beta chain was sequenced within a study of T cell responses to AZD1222 COVID-19 vaccine. General observations from the study: Spike-wide vaccine-associated CD4 TCRs dominated at 160-218 and 743-854.

V dropped 1 base and J dropped 2 bases, with 6 bases sitting between them. In germline, CDR1 is LGHDT, CDR2 YNNKEL (reference sequence). The CDR3 is made up of 14 amino acids. On this clone itself: Its antigen is not known. The identical CDR3 is also encoded by other nucleotide sequences in the sample.

Generated by immunoSEQ multiplex PCR, the TCRdb table keeps only in-frame clones and is missing some. The data hold around 99,000 clones, with 91% observed a single time. The rearrangement uses TRBV3-1 (or the pseudogene TRBV3-2) and TRBJ1-5; D possibly corresponds to TRBD1 (5 bases). The sequence was obtained from an adult in good health. The source material was peripheral blood, sampled on day 0 of AZD1222 vaccination. The CDR3 spells CASSQGGGNQPQHF. DNA of the CDR3: TGTGCCAGCAGCCAAGGAGGGGGCAATCAGCCCCAGCATTTT.